This T cell receptor beta chain was documented in a study of cytotoxic CD8 clonotypes in ibrutinib-treated CLL. Whole-study context: Researchers reported about a dozen relapsed/refractory and some 14 treatment-naive patients, around 17 of them IGHV unmutated. Study results and limitations: Public clonotypes were seen rarely and were contracted or stable on treatment. Baseline clonality was higher than in age-matched healthy donors and moved in step with circulating CD8+ T-cell counts.

Germline V gene data show CDR1 as SGHVS and CDR2 as FQNEAQ. Trimming removed 0 bases at V and 8 bases at J, with 10 bases between. This CDR3 is built from 13 residues. Turning to this clone: The antigen is unknown.

Sequencing was performed with immunoSEQ multiplex PCR; in TCRdb, only in-frame clones are kept and a portion is missing. The repertoire holds more than 45,000 clones, 83% seen once, with around 21% in the top ten. The V gene is TRBV7-8, the J gene TRBJ2-5; tentative D call: TRBD2 (5 bases). The specimen was PBMCs, collected after 24 months of ibrutinib treatment. The sequence came from a human donor with chronic lymphocytic leukemia. CDR3 DNA: TGTGCCAGCAGCTTAGCGGGTGGAGGAACCCAGTACTTC. This sequence encodes CASSLAGGGTQYF.